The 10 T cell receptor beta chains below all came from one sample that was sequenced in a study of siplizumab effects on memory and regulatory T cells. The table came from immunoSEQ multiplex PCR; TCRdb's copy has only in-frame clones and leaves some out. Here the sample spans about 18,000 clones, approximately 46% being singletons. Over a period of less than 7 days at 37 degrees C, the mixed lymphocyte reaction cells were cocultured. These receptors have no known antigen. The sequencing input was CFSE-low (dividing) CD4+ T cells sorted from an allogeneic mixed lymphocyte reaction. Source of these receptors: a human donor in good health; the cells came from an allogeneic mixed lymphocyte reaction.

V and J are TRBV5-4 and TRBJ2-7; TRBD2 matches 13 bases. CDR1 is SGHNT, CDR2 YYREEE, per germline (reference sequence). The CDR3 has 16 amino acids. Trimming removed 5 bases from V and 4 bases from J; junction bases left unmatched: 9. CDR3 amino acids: CASRTGLAGAFYEQYF. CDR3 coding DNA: TGTGCCAGCAGGACCGGACTAGCGGGGGCCTTTTACGAGCAGTACTTC.

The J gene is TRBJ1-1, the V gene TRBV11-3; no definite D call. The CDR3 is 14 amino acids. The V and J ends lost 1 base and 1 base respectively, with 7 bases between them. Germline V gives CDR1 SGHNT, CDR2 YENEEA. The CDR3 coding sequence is TGTGCCAGCAGCTTAGGGCGGGGGAACACTGAAGCTTTCTTT. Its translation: CASSLGRGNTEAFF. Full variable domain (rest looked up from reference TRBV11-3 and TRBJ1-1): EAGVVQSPRYKIIEKKQPVAFWCNPISGHNTLYWYLQNLGQGPELLIRYENEEAVDDSQLPKDRFSAERLKGVDSTLKIQPAELGDSAVYLCASSLGRGNTEAFFGQGTRLTVV.

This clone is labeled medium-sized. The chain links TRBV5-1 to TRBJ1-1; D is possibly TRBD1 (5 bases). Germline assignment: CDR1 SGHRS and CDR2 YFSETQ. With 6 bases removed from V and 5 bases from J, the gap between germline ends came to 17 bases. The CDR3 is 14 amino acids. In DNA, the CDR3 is TGCGCCAGCAAAGTCGAGGGGTCAAAGACTGAAGCTTTCTTT. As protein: CASKVEGSKTEAFF.

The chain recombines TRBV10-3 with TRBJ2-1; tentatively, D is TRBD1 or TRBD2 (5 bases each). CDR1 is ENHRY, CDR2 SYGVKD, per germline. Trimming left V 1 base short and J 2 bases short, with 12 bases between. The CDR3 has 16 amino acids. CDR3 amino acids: CAISELPPGPYNEQFF. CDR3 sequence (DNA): TGTGCCATCAGTGAGTTACCACCGGGACCCTACAATGAGCAGTTCTTC.

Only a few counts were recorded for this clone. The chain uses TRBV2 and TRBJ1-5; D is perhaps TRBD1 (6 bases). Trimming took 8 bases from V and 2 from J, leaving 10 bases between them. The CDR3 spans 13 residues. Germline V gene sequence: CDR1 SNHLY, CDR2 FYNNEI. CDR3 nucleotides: TGTGCCAGCGCAGGGGAGGGCAATCAGCCCCAGCATTTT. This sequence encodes CASAGEGNQPQHF.

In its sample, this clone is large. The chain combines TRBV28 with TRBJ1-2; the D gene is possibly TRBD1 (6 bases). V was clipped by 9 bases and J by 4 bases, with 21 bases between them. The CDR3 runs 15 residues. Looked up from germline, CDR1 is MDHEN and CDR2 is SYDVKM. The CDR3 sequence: CASRPAGAGVYGYTF. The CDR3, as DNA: TGTGCCAGTAGACCAGCAGGTGCAGGGGTCTATGGCTACACCTTC.

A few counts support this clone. The CDR3 region has the DNA TGCGCCAGCAGCTTGGGGGGCCCCGCTGAAGCTTTCTTT. Translated: CASSLGGPAEAFF. The chain uses TRBV5-1 and TRBJ1-1; possibly TRBD1 for D (5 bases). Germline V gene data show CDR1 as SGHRS and CDR2 as YFSETQ. The ends were cut back, 0 bases at V and 6 bases at J, with 9 bases in the middle. The CDR3 spans 13 residues.

DNA for the CDR3: TGTGCCAGCAGATACCCGGGGGGCGTGGATACGCAGTATTTT. Its protein is CASRYPGGVDTQYF. The chain is built from TRBV6-5 and TRBJ2-3, with D possibly being TRBD2 (7 bases). Germline V gene sequence: CDR1 MNHEY, CDR2 SVGAGI. This CDR3 region has 14 residues. Trimming took 6 bases from V and 6 from J, leaving 16 bases between them.

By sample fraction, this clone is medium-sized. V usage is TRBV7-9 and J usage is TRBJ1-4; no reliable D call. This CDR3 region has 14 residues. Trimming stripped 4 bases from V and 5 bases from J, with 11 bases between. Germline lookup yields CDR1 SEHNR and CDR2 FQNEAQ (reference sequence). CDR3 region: CASSSRPENEKLFF. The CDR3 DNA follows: TGTGCCAGCAGCTCTAGGCCCGAGAATGAAAAACTGTTTTTT.

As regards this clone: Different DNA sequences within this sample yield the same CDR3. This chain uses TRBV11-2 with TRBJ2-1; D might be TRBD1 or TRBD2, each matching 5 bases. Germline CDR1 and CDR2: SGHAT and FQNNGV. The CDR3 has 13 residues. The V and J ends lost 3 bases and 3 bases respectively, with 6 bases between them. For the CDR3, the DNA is TGTGCCAGCAGCTTGGGGGTCTACAATGAGCAGTTCTTC. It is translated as CASSLGVYNEQFF. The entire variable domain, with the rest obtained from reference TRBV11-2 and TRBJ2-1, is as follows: EAGVAQSPRYKIIEKRQSVAFWCNPISGHATLYWYQQILGQGPKLLIQFQNNGVVDDSQLPKDRFSAERLKGVDSTLKIQPAKLEDSAVYLCASSLGVYNEQFFGPGTRLTVL.